Below are 16 T cell receptor beta chains sequenced from a single sample in a study of post-analysis software for immune sequencing data (dated by TCRdb to between 2014 and 2017). Overall results and qualifications from the work: Significantly higher frequencies in patients than in controls were found for roughly 5 TRBV segments, including TRBV5-6, TRBV5-1 and TRBV20-1.

The library was made by PCR. For sequencing, an Illumina HiSeq 2500 was employed. To reduce PCR and sequencing biases, unique molecular identifiers were incorporated into the TCR beta cDNA libraries. TCRdb passed the public sequencing reads through fastp at Q25 and MiXCR, retaining productive beta sequences. Every distinct CDR3 protein forms one entry, paired with its most common genes and DNA. The sample includes about 540,000 distinct CDR3 sequences, with 34% observed a single time. Of the sample, less than 6% is held by the ten largest clones. No antigen is known for these receptors. The sequencing sample was made of blood. These receptors were collected from a girl under 18 with multiple sclerosis.

This clonotype has only one observation. This chain links TRBV28 with TRBJ2-3; tentatively, D is TRBD2 (6 bases). The CDR3 is 15 residues long. Trimming stripped 1 base from V and 1 base from J, with 9 bases between. Germline CDR1 MDHEN, CDR2 SYDVKM. The CDR3 coding sequence is TGTGCCAGCAGTTTATCTAGCGTGGGCACAGATACGCAGTATTTT. Translating it yields CASSLSSVGTDTQYF.

The chain links TRBV29-1 to TRBJ2-3; 10 bases fit TRBD2. Germline V CDR1 and CDR2: SQVTM, ANQGSEA. Trimming cost V 4 bases and J 2 bases; bases outside gene matches: 6. The CDR3 totals 15 residues. Here the CDR3 reads CSVVEAGGYTDTQYF. The CDR3 DNA reads as TGCAGCGTTGTGGAAGCGGGGGGGTACACAGATACGCAGTATTTT.

V usage is TRBV6-5 and J usage is TRBJ1-5; the D is unclear. CDR3 length: 17 amino acids. Trimming removed 0 bases from V and 0 bases from J, with 12 bases in between. Germline CDR1 is MNHEY and CDR2 is SVGAGI. CDR3 sequence reads: CASSYSGSTSSNQPQHF. In DNA form, the CDR3 reads TGTGCCAGCAGTTACTCGGGAAGCACTTCTAGCAATCAGCCCCAGCATTTT.

A few counts support this clonotype. The chain is built from TRBV11-2 and TRBJ1-2; TRBD1 might be the D (5 bases). Germline loops: CDR1 SGHAT, CDR2 FQNNGV. This CDR3 comprises 16 residues. Trimming shortened V by 1 base and J by 7 bases, and 19 bases separated the two germline ends. CDR3 sequence reads: CASSLGVSQGEVGYTF. The CDR3 DNA follows: TGTGCCAGCAGCTTAGGAGTGAGCCAGGGCGAGGTTGGCTACACCTTC. Together with reference TRBV11-2 and TRBJ1-2, the CDR3 gives the full variable domain: EAGVAQSPRYKIIEKRQSVAFWCNPISGHATLYWYQQILGQGPKLLIQFQNNGVVDDSQLPKDRFSAERLKGVDSTLKIQPAKLEDSAVYLCASSLGVSQGEVGYTFGSGTRLTVV.

This clonotype was observed a few times. The chain joins TRBV20-1 to TRBJ1-2, with D perhaps TRBD1 (6 bases). The CDR3 contains 13 residues. V lost 5 bases and J lost 8, with 18 bases in between. Germline-derived CDR1 and CDR2 are DFQATT and SNEGSKA (reference sequence). The CDR3 loop is CSAGGLSYGGYTF. CDR3 nucleotides: TGCAGTGCTGGGGGCCTTTCCTACGGCGGCTACACCTTC.

CDR3 DNA sequence: TGTGCCAGCAGCCCCTACGGGACTAGCGGCTTCCAAGAGACCCAGTACTTC. Translation: CASSPYGTSGFQETQYF. The V gene is TRBV12-3 or TRBV12-4, the J gene TRBJ2-5; 11 bases align to TRBD2. The trim removed 6 bases at V and 1 base at J, leaving 10 bases unmatched. The CDR3 extends over 17 amino acids.

The V and J genes are TRBV7-6 and TRBJ2-1, with 10 positions matching TRBD1. The CDR3 is made up of 14 amino acids. Trimming removed 4 bases from V and 8 bases from J; junction bases left unmatched: 5. In germline, CDR1 is SGHVS, CDR2 FNYEAQ. The CDR3 nucleotides are TGTGCCAGCAGCTCGGGACAGGGGATCCATGAGCAGTTCTTC. Translating it yields CASSSGQGIHEQFF.

The V gene is TRBV2, the J gene TRBJ2-7; 7 bases are a match to TRBD1. This CDR3 has 13 residues. The V segment lost 8 bases and the J segment 3 bases; nucleotides outside the gene matches: 7. Per germline, CDR1 SNHLY and CDR2 FYNNEI. The CDR3 nucleotides are TGTGCCAGCCAACGGGGACAGAACTACGAGCAGTACTTC. Protein product: CASQRGQNYEQYF.

This clonotype has just a few counts. This chain uses TRBV7-9 with TRBJ1-5; D gene uncertain. Germline V gene data show CDR1 as SEHNR and CDR2 as FQNEAQ (reference sequence). V lost 5 bases and J lost 4, with 18 bases in between. There are 16 residues in the CDR3. The CDR3 nucleotides read TGTGCCAGCAGCCACACCGGTAGCAGCAGAAATCAGCCCCAGCATTTT. Its translation is CASSHTGSSRNQPQHF.

The V gene is TRBV7-2, the J gene TRBJ2-5, with 11 bases that match TRBD2. The CDR3 covers 17 residues. The J segment lost 5 bases and the V segment lost 1 base, leaving 9 bases of the junction unmatched. Germline loops: CDR1 SGHTA, CDR2 FQGNSA. For the CDR3, the DNA is TGTGCCAGCAGCTTAGATCTAGCGGGGGGCCCCCGGGAGACCCAGTACTTC. Translated: CASSLDLAGGPRETQYF.

The rearrangement joins TRBV5-1 to TRBJ2-3, with 13 bases aligning to TRBD2. The CDR3 has 17 amino acids. V was pared by 0 bases and J by 0 bases, with 1 base of the junction left unmatched. CDR1 SGHRS and CDR2 YFSETQ come from the germline V gene. CDR3 coding DNA: TGCGCCAGCAGCTTGGGGACTAGCGGGGGAAGCACAGATACGCAGTATTTT. Protein sequence: CASSLGTSGGSTDTQYF.

This clonotype was seen only a few times. The rearrangement joins TRBV14 to TRBJ1-2; D might be TRBD1 (6 bases). The CDR3 totals 15 residues. Germline V gene data show CDR1 as SGHDN and CDR2 as FVKESK. With 1 base removed from V and 4 bases from J, the gap between germline ends came to 13 bases. The CDR3 nucleotides are TGTGCCAGCAGCCAAGGGACAGCACACCCCTATGGCTACACCTTC. As protein: CASSQGTAHPYGYTF.

This chain connects TRBV20-1 to TRBJ2-1; TRBD2 agrees at 9 bases. The CDR3 is 18 amino acids. J lost 0 bases, V lost 5 bases, and 14 bases had no gene match. Germline V gives CDR1 DFQATT, CDR2 SNEGSKA (reference sequence). DNA for the CDR3: TGCAGTGCTCCTCCAATGACTAGCGGATTCTTCTCCTACAATGAGCAGTTCTTC. This sequence encodes CSAPPMTSGFFSYNEQFF.

J is TRBJ1-2 and V is TRBV7-2, with 7 bases matching TRBD1. V lost 5 bases to trimming and J lost 4 bases; unmatched junction nucleotides: 19. This CDR3 contains 18 residues. Germline V lookup: CDR1 SGHTA, CDR2 FQGNSA. The CDR3 spells CASSPQWDSIALTYGYTF. As DNA, the CDR3 is TGTGCCAGCAGCCCCCAGTGGGACAGTATCGCGCTTACCTATGGCTACACCTTC.

V usage is TRBV10-3 and J usage is TRBJ2-5; D assignment may be TRBD1 or TRBD2 (7 bases each). Trimming pared 3 bases from V and 2 bases from J, leaving 13 bases between. CDR1 ENHRY and CDR2 SYGVKD come from the germline V gene. The CDR3 loop spans 15 amino acids. The CDR3 protein is CAISDQGGRQETQYF. The CDR3 DNA reads as TGTGCCATCAGTGATCAGGGGGGGCGGCAAGAGACCCAGTACTTC.

V and J are TRBV6-1 and TRBJ1-2, with 7 bases matching TRBD1. V was pared by 0 bases and J by 0 bases, with 4 bases of the junction left unmatched. Germline values: CDR1 MNHNS, CDR2 SASEGT. The CDR3 covers 16 residues. CDR3 sequence (DNA): TGTGCCAGCAGTGAAGCAGGGACAGCTTCTAACTATGGCTACACCTTC. Translating it yields CASSEAGTASNYGYTF.